This TCR beta chain was profiled in a study of blood T cell repertoires in COVID-19. Study-wide background: From the United States, Italy and Spain came samples of acute and convalescent COVID-19.

Some clones are missing from TCRdb's copy, which holds only in-frame ones; the method was immunoSEQ multiplex PCR. The sample has nearly 90,000 clones, over 80% seen once; the top ten hold 11%. The junction had 8 bases not matched to a gene; V was cut back by 8 bases and J by 7 bases. CDR1 LNHDA and CDR2 SQIVND come from the germline V gene (reference sequence). The CDR3 runs 14 residues. This TCR derives from a man older than 75 with acute or convalescent COVID-19. Sequenced: peripheral blood. V usage is TRBV19 and J usage is TRBJ1-2; 12 nucleotides line up with TRBD1. Written as DNA, the CDR3 is TGTGCCAGTGGATCAGGGACAGGGGGCTTTGGCTACACCTTC. Translating it yields CASGSGTGGFGYTF.